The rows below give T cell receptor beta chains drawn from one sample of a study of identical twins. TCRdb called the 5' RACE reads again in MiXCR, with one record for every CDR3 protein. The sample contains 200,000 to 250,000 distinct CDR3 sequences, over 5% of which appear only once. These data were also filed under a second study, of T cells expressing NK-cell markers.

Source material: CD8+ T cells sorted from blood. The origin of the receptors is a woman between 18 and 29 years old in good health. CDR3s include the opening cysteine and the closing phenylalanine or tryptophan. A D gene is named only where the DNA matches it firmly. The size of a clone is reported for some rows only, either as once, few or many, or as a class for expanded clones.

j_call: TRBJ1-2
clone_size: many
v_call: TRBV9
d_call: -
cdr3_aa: CASSVGPKRAHGYTF
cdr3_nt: TGTGCCAGCAGCGTAGGCCCCAAACGTGCCCATGGCTACACCTTC

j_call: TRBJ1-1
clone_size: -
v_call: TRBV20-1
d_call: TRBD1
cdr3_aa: CSTTAFGKAGGEAFF
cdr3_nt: TGCAGTACGACGGCATTCGGGAAGGCAGGGGGCGAGGCTTTCTTT

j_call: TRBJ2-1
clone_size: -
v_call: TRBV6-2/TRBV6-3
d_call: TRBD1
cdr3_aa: CASTGTGSINEQFF
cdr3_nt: TGTGCCAGCACCGGGACAGGGTCCATCAATGAGCAGTTCTTC

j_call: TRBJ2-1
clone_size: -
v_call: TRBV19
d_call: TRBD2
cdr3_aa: CASRPAGNEQFF
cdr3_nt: TGTGCCAGTAGGCCAGCGGGGAATGAGCAGTTCTTC

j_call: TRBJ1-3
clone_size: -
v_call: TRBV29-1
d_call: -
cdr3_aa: CSGLRTDSGNTIYF
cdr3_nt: TGCAGCGGTCTTAGGACAGACTCTGGAAACACCATATATTTT

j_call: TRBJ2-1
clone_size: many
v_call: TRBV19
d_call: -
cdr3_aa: CASSPVGLEGNNEQFF
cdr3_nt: TGTGCCAGTAGCCCCGTAGGGCTAGAAGGTAACAATGAGCAGTTCTTC

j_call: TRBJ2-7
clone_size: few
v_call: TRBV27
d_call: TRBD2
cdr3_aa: CASSPSGYSSYEQYF
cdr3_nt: TGTGCCAGCAGCCCTAGCGGGTATAGCTCCTACGAGCAGTACTTC

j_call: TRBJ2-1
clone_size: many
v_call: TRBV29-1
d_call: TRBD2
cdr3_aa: CSVATPGGLSGRGYNEQFF
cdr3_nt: TGCAGCGTTGCCACCCCGGGGGGGCTAAGCGGGAGAGGATACAATGAGCAGTTCTTC

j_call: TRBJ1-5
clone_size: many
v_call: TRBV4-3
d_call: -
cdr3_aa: CASSQDGTGGTGQPQHF
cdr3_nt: TGCGCCAGCAGCCAAGATGGGACCGGGGGAACGGGTCAGCCCCAGCATTTT

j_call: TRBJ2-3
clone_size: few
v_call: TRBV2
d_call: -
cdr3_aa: CASSEGPLGTDTQYF
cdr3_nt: TGTGCCAGCAGTGAAGGCCCTCTAGGCACAGATACGCAGTATTTT

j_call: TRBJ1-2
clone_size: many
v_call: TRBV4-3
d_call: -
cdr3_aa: CASSQDLLGDYGYTF
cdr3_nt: TGCGCCAGCAGCCAAGACTTACTAGGGGACTATGGCTACACCTTC

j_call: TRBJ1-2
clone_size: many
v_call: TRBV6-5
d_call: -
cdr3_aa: CASSYSWDGDYGYTF
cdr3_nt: TGTGCCAGCAGTTACTCTTGGGACGGGGACTATGGCTACACCTTC

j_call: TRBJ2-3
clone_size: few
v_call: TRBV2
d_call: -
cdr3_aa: CATLGGTADTQYF
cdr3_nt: TGTGCCACTCTGGGGGGCACAGCAGATACGCAGTATTTT

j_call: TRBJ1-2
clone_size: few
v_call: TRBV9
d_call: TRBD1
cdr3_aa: CASSVGGGTGLEGYTF
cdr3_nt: TGTGCCAGCAGCGTAGGAGGAGGGACAGGGTTAGAAGGCTACACCTTC

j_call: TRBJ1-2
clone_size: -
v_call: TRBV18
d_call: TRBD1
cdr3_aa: CASSASGTGENWDYGYTF
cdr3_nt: TGTGCCAGCTCAGCCTCCGGGACAGGGGAAAATTGGGACTATGGCTACACCTTC

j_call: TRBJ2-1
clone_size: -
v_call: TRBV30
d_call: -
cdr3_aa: CAWSGLNDEQFF
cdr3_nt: TGTGCCTGGAGTGGATTGAACGATGAGCAGTTCTTC

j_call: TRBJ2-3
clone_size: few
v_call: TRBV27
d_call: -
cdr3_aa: CASSLFSSSVTSTDTQYF
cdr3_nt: TGTGCCAGCAGTTTATTCAGCTCCAGCGTAACTAGCACAGATACGCAGTATTTT

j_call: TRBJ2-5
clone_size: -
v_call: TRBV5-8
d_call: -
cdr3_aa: CASSSGRSSQETQYF
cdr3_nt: TGTGCCAGCAGCTCCGGACGGAGTAGCCAAGAGACCCAGTACTTC

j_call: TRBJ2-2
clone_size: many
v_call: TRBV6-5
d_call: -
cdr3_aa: CASSYGAGELFF
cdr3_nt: TGTGCCAGCAGTTACGGGGCCGGGGAGCTGTTTTTT

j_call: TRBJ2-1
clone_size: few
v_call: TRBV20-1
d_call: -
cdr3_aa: CSAYGGGASGHEQFF
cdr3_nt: TGCAGTGCGTATGGGGGGGGCGCATCGGGCCATGAGCAGTTCTTC

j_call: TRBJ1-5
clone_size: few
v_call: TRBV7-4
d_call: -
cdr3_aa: CASTEQPQHF
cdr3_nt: TGTGCCAGCACGGAACAGCCCCAGCATTTT

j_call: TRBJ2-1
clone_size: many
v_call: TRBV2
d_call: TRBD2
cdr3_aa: CAQGGGSYNEQFF
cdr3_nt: TGTGCCCAAGGCGGGGGGAGTTACAATGAGCAGTTCTTC

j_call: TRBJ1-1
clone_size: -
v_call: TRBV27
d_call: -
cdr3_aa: CATKAGGNTEAFF
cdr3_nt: TGTGCCACCAAGGCTGGGGGGAACACTGAAGCTTTCTTT

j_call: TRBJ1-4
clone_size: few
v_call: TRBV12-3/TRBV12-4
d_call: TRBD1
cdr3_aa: CASSLPGQGATNEKLFF
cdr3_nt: TGTGCCAGCAGTTTACCCGGACAGGGCGCAACTAATGAAAAACTGTTTTTT

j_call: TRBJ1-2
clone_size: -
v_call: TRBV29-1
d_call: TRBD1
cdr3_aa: CSVPWDRALHGYTF
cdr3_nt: TGCAGCGTTCCGTGGGACAGGGCTTTGCATGGCTACACCTTC

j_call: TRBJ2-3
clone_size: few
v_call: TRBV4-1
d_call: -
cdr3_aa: CASSPLSAYNSDTQYF
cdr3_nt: TGCGCCAGCAGCCCTCTTAGCGCCTACAACTCAGATACGCAGTATTTT

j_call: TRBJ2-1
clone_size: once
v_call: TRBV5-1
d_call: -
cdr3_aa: CASSLEAARSYNEQFF
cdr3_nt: TGCGCCAGCAGCTTGGAGGCGGCCAGATCCTACAATGAGCAGTTCTTC

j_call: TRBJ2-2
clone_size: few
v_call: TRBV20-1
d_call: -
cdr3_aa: CSAREETPGELFF
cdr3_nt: TGCAGTGCTAGAGAGGAGACGCCCGGGGAGCTGTTTTTT

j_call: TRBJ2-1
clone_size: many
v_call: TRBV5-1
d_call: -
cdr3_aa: CASSLIWGGQNEQFF
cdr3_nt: TGCGCCAGCAGCTTGATCTGGGGGGGCCAAAATGAGCAGTTCTTC

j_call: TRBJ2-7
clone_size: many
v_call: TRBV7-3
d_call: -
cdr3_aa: CASSWDHSYEQYF
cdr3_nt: TGTGCCAGCAGCTGGGATCATTCCTACGAGCAGTACTTC

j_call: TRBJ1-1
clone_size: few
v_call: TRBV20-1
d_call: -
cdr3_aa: CSAPRTEGTWGTEAFF
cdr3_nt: TGCAGTGCCCCCAGGACAGAGGGAACCTGGGGCACTGAAGCTTTCTTT

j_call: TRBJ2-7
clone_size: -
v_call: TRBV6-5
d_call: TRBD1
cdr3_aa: CASSSTDRAHEQYF
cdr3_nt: TGTGCCAGCAGTTCAACAGACAGGGCCCACGAGCAGTACTTC

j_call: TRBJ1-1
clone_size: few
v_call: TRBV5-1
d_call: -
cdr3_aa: CASSRSPSSPTEAFF
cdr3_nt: TGCGCCAGCAGCAGGTCCCCCTCCAGCCCCACTGAAGCTTTCTTT

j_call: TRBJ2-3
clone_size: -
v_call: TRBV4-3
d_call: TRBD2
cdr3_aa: CASSQGLASTDTQYF
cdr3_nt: TGCGCCAGCAGCCAAGGACTAGCTAGCACAGATACGCAGTATTTT

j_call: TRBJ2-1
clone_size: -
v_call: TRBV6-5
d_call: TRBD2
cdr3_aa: CASSLTSVGYNEQFF
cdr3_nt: TGTGCCAGCAGCTTGACTAGCGTGGGGTACAATGAGCAGTTCTTC

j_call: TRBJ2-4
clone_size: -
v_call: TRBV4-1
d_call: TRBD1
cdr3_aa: CASSPTGGLAKNIQYF
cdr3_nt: TGCGCCAGCAGCCCTACAGGGGGACTAGCCAAAAACATTCAGTACTTC

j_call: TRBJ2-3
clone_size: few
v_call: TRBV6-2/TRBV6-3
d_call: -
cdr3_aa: CASSYGSRSTDTQYF
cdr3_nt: TGTGCCAGCAGTTACGGGTCAAGGAGCACAGATACGCAGTATTTT

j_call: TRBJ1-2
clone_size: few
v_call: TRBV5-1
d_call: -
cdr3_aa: CASSLWAGSPTKGYTF
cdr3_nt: TGCGCCAGCAGCTTGTGGGCTGGTTCCCCTACGAAAGGCTACACCTTC

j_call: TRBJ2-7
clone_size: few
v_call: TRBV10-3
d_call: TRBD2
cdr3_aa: CAAGLAEAPGQYF
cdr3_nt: TGTGCCGCCGGACTAGCGGAGGCCCCAGGGCAGTACTTC

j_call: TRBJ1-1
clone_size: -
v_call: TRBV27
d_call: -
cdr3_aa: CASSAKTTAWVTEAFF
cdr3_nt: TGTGCCAGCAGTGCCAAAACCACCGCATGGGTGACTGAAGCTTTCTTT

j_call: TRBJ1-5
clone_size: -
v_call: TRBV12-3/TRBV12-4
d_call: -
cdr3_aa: CASRGLGSNQPQHF
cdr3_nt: TGTGCCAGCAGGGGACTGGGTAGCAATCAGCCCCAGCATTTT